The following is a T cell receptor (beta chain) sequence with its context. Its target is unknown. The V gene lost 6 bases and the J gene lost 0 bases, with 11 bases spanning the gap. Germline CDR1 and CDR2: KGHSH and LQKENI. This CDR3 is 14 amino acids long. These data belong to a study of vaccination and CD4 T cells after COVID-19. The overall study: Convalescent persons amounted to six males plus four females, two of whom were Hispanic.

As to treatment: roughly ten-day PBMC culture with coronavirus spike peptide pools or control peptides (ViraFEST assay). Scientists ran DNA taken from cultured CD4+ T cells through the Oncomine TCR Beta short-read assay for sequencing. TCRdb passed the PCR reads through MiXCR, listing each CDR3 protein once. Of 13,000 to 15,000 distinct CDR3 sequences listed, around 67% are singletons. V is TRBV18 and J is TRBJ1-1; maybe TRBD1 (6 bases). The source of this sequence is a human donor who had recovered from COVID-19. Sequencing was carried out using CD4+ T cells from blood, cultured in vitro. The CDR3 nucleotides are TGTGCCAGCTCCCACGACAGGTTGAACACTGAAGCTTTCTTT. This encodes CASSHDRLNTEAFF.